This T cell receptor (beta chain) was captured by sequencing in a study of T cell responses to AZD1222 COVID-19 vaccine. Study-wide findings and caveats: Clonal diversity may have been underestimated in mostly white British donors. When two AZD1222 doses had been given, Spike-specific TCR breadth and depth rose. Every sample of the repertoires postdated the peak T cell response. Unmutated variant regions reportedly attract nearly half of all spike-specific TCRs.

Profiled with immunoSEQ multiplex PCR; TCRdb holds only in-frame clones, not every one. The table has about 66,000 clones, more than 75% seen once. The CDR3 is made up of 13 amino acids. Germline V gene sequence: CDR1 SQVTM, CDR2 ANQGSEA. The junction had 5 bases not matched to a gene; V was cut back by 6 bases and J by 2 bases. On this clone itself: Its specificity is not known.

The starting material was peripheral blood, obtained 28 days after the second dose of the MenACWY control vaccine. This rearrangement joins TRBV29-1 to TRBJ2-7, with 9 bases aligning to TRBD1. The source of this sequence is an adult who received the MenACWY meningococcal vaccine as a control. The DNA for the CDR3 is TGCAGCGTAGGGGGACAGGGCCCCTACGAGCAGTACTTC. It specifies CSVGGQGPYEQYF.